This T cell receptor (beta chain) was recovered during a study of T cells in women clearing cervical HPV infection. Study overall: No precancer developed; the control's incident HPV16 infection cleared within 12 months.

As for this clone: The read finishes 3 residues shy of the CDR3 end, and the germline J gene is used to complete it.

Measured with immunoSEQ multiplex PCR; TCRdb has only the in-frame clones, and not every one. The sample holds tens of thousands of clones. The CDR3 extends over 22 amino acids. Germline assignment: CDR1 DFQATT and CDR2 SNEGSKA (reference sequence). V is TRBV20-1 and J is TRBJ1-3; no definite D call. Sequencing input: blood buffy coat. The receptor was derived from a woman aged 18 to 75 with a cervical HPV16 infection that either progressed to CIN3+ or cleared (not recorded which). The sequenced part of the CDR3 DNA is TGCAGTCTCTTATTTGATACTGTCAGCCCATTCCTAAATATTTTGTTGTCATTAGCT. This sequence encodes CSLLFDTVSPFLNILLSLA. The whole CDR3 region reads CSLLFDTVSPFLNILLSLAIYF.